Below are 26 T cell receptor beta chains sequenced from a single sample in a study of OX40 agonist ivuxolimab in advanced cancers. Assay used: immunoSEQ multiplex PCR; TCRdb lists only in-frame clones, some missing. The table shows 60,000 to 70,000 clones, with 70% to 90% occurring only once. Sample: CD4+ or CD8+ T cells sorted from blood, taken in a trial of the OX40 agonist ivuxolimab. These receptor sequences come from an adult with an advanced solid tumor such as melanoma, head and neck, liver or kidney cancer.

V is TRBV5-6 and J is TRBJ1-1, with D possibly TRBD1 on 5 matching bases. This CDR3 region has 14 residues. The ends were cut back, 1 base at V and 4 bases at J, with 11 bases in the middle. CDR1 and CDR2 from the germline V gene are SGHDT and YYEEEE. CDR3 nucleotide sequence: TGTGCCAGCAGCTTGTTCACAAGGGGCACTGAAGCTTTCTTT. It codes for CASSLFTRGTEAFF.

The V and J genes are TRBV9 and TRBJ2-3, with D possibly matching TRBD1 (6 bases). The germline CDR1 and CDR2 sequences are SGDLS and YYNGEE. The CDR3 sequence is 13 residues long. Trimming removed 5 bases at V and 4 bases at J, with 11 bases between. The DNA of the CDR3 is TGTGCCAGCAGGGATACAGGGTCAGATACGCAGTATTTT. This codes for CASRDTGSDTQYF. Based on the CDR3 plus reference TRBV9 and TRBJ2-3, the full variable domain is DSGVTQTPKHLITATGQRVTLRCSPRSGDLSVYWYQQSLDQGLQFLIQYYNGEERAKGNILERFSAQQFPDLHSELNLSSLELGDSALYFCASRDTGSDTQYFGPGTRLTVL.

CDR3 residues: CASSLALGGIQYF. In DNA, the CDR3 is TGCGCCAGCAGCTTGGCCCTGGGCGGCATTCAGTACTTC. V and J are TRBV5-1 and TRBJ2-4, with no clear D. CDR1 is SGHRS and CDR2 is YFSETQ in the germline V gene. The CDR3 totals 13 residues. V was clipped by 0 bases and J by 9 bases, with 10 bases between them.

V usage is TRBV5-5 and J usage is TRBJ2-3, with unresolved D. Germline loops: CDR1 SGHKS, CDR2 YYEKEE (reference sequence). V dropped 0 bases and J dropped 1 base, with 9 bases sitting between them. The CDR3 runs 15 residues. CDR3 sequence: CASSLDPAGTDTQYF. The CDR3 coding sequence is TGTGCCAGCAGCTTGGACCCAGCAGGCACAGATACGCAGTATTTT. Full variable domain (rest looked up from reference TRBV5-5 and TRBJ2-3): DAGVTQSPTHLIKTRGQQVTLRCSPISGHKSVSWYQQVLGQGPQFIFQYYEKEERGRGNFPDRFSARQFPNYSSELNVNALLLGDSALYLCASSLDPAGTDTQYFGPGTRLTVL.

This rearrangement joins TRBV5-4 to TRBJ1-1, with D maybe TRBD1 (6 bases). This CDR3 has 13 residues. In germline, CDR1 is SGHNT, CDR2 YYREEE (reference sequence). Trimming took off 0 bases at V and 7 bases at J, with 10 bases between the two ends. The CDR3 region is CASSLAGAGEAFF. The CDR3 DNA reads TGTGCCAGCAGCTTGGCAGGGGCCGGTGAAGCTTTCTTT. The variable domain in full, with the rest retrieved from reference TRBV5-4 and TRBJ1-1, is ETGVTQSPTHLIKTRGQQVTLRCSSQSGHNTVSWYQQALGQGPQFIFQYYREEENGRGNFPPRFSGLQFPNYSSELNVNALELDDSALYLCASSLAGAGEAFFGQGTRLTVV.

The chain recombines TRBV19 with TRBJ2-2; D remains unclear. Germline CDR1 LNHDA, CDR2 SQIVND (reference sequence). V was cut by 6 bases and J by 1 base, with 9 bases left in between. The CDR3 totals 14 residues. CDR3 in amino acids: CASSLGMNTGELFF. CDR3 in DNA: TGTGCCAGTAGCCTGGGGATGAACACCGGGGAGCTGTTTTTT.

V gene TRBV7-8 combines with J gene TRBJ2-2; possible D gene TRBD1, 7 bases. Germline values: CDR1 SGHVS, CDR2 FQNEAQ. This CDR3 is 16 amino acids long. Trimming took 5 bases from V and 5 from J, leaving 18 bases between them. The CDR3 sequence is CASSARPGGSTGELFF. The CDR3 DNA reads TGTGCCAGCAGCGCCAGGCCAGGGGGGTCGACCGGGGAGCTGTTTTTT.

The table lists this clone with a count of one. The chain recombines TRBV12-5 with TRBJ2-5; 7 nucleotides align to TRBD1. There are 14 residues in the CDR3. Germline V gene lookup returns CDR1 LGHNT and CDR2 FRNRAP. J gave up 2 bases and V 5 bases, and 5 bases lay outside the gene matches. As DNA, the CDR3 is TGTGCTAGTGGTCTGGAGACAGGGCAAGAGACCCAGTACTTC. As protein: CASGLETGQETQYF. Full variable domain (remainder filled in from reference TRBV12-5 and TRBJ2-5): DARVTQTPRHKVTEMGQEVTMRCQPILGHNTVFWYRQTMMQGLELLAYFRNRAPLDDSGMPKDRFSAEMPDATLATLKIQPSEPRDSAVYFCASGLETGQETQYFGPGTRLLVL.

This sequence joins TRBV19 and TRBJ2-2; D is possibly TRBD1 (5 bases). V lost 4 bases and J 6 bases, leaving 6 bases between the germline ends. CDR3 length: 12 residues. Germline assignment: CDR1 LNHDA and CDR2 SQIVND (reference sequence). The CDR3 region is CASSTQAGELFF. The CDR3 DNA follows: TGTGCCAGTAGTACACAGGCCGGGGAGCTGTTTTTT.

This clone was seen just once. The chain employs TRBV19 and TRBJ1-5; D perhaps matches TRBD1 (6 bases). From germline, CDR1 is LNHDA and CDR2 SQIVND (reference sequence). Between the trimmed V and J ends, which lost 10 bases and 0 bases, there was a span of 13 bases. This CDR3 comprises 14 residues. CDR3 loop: CATATGDSNQPQHF. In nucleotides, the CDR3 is TGTGCCACCGCGACAGGAGATAGCAATCAGCCCCAGCATTTT.

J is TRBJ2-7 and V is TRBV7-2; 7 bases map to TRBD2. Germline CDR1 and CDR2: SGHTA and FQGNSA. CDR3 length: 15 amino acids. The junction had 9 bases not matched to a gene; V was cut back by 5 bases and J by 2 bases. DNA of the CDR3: TGTGCCAGCAGCGGGCCTAGCGGCAAGACCTACGAGCAGTACTTC. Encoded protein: CASSGPSGKTYEQYF.

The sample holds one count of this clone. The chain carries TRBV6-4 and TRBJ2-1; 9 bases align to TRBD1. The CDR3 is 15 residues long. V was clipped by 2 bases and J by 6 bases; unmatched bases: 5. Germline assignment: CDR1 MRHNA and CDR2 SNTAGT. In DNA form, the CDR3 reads TGTGCCAGCAGTGACAGCTCGACAGGGGGCAATGAGCAGTTCTTC. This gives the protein CASSDSSTGGNEQFF.

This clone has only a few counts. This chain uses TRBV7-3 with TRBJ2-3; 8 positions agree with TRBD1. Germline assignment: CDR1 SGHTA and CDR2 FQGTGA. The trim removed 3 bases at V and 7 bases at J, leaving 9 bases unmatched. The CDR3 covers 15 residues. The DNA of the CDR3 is TGTGCCAGCAGCTTGGGGACAGGCACACAGAATACGCAGTATTTT. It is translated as CASSLGTGTQNTQYF.

The CDR3 sequence: CAWKGQYNEKLFF. CDR3 nucleotides: TGTGCCTGGAAGGGACAGTATAATGAAAAACTGTTTTTT. The chain uses TRBV30 and TRBJ1-4, with 7 bases matching TRBD1. Germline V gives CDR1 GTSNPN, CDR2 SVGIG (reference sequence). V dropped 4 bases and J dropped 4; count of bases not matched to a gene: 3. The CDR3 sequence is 13 residues long.

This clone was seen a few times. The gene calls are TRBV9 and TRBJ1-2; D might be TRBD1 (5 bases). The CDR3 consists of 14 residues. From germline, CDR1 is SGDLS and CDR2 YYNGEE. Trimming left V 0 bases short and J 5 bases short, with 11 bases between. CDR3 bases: TGTGCCAGCAGCGTAGGGGGACGGGGATATGGCTACACCTTC. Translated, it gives CASSVGGRGYGYTF.

The CDR3 DNA reads as TGTGCCAGCAGCTTGGAAGGATCCCTTCATCAGCCCCAGCATTTT. Translating it yields CASSLEGSLHQPQHF. The J gene is TRBJ1-5, the V gene TRBV5-4; no reliable D call. Germline lookup yields CDR1 SGHNT and CDR2 YYREEE (reference sequence). The V end lost 0 bases, the J end lost 5 bases, and 12 bases lay between the germline ends. The CDR3 has 15 residues.

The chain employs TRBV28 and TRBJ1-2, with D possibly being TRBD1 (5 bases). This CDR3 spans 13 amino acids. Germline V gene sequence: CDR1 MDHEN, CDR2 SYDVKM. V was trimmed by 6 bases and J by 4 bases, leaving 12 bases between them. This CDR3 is CASRQTGSYGYTF. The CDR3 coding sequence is TGTGCCAGCAGGCAAACAGGTTCCTATGGCTACACCTTC.

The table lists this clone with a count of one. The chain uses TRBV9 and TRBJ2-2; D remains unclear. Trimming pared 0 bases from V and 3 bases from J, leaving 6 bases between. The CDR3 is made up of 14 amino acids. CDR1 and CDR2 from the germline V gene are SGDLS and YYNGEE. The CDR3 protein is CASSVASYTGELFF. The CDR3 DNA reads TGTGCCAGCAGCGTAGCCAGTTACACCGGGGAGCTGTTTTTT.

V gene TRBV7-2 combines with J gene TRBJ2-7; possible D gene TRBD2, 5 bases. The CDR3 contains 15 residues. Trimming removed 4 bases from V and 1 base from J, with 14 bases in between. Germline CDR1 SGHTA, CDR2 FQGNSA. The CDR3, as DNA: TGTGCCAGCAGCTCCCGGGATTTAGGGTCCTACGAGCAGTACTTC. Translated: CASSSRDLGSYEQYF.

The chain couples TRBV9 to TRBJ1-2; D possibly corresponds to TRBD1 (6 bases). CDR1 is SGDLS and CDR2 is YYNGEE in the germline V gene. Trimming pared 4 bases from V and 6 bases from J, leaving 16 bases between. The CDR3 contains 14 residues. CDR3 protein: CASSPGLGGDGYTF. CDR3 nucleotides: TGTGCCAGCAGCCCAGGGTTAGGGGGAGATGGCTACACCTTC.

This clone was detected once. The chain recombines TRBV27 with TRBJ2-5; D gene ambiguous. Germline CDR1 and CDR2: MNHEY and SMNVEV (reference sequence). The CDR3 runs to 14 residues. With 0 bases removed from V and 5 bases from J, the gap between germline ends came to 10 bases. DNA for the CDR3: TGTGCCAGCAGTTTATCATTTCATTTGGAGACCCAGTACTTC. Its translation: CASSLSFHLETQYF.

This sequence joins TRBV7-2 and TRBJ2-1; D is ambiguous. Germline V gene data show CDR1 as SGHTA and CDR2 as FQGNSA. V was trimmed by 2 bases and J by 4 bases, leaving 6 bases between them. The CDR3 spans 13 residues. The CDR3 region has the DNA TGTGCCAGCAGCTTAAGGGTATACAATGAGCAGTTCTTC. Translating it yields CASSLRVYNEQFF.

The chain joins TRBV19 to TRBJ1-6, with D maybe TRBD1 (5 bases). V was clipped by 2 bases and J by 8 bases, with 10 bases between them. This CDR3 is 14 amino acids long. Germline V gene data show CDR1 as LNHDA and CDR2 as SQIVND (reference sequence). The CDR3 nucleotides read TGTGCCAGTAGTATAAGACAGTTTCATTCACCCCTCCACTTT. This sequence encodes CASSIRQFHSPLHF. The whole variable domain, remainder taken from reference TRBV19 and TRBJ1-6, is DGGITQSPKYLFRKEGQNVTLSCEQNLNHDAMYWYRQDPGQGLRLIYYSQIVNDFQKGDIAEGYSVSREKKESFPLTVTSAQKNPTAFYLCASSIRQFHSPLHFGNGTRLTVT.

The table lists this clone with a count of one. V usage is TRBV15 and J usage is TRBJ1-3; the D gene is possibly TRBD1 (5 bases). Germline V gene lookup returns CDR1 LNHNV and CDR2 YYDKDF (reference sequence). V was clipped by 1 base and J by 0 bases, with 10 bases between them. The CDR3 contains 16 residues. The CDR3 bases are TGTGCCACCAGCAGAGTTTTTCAGGGCTCTGGAAACACCATATATTTT. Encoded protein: CATSRVFQGSGNTIYF.

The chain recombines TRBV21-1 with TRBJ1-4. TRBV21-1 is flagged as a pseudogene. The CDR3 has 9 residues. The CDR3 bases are TGTGCCAGCCGGGGACCGGGGGTTTTT. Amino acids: CASRGPGVF.

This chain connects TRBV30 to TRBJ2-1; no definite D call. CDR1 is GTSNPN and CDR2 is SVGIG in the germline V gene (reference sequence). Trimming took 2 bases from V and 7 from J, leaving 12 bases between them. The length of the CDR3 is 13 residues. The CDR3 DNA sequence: TGTGCCTGGAGTATCTCGTTGGGGAATGAGCAGTTCTTC. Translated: CAWSISLGNEQFF.